Here is one T cell receptor (beta chain) with its context. This clonotype was observed at least ten times. It lacks a known antigen. Per-base quality was not reported, and no clone a single base away is much larger than it. What this sample's treatment or condition label stands for: live attenuated yellow fever vaccine strain. A standard Ficoll-Paque protocol was used to isolate PBMCs from peripheral blood. CD4 and CD8 T-cell fractions were isolated with Dynabeads CD4 and CD8 positive selection kits. TriZol was used to extract RNA from bulk PBMCs, CD4 and CD8 fractions, and dextramer-positive and dextramer-negative fractions. The sample comes from a study of T cells after yellow fever vaccination (dated by TCRdb to between 2018 and 2021). Background on the whole study: The SMART-Seq v4 Ultra Low Input RNA kit was used to prepare libraries from fractions with low cell numbers. Blood samples were taken at several timepoints before and after primary and secondary immunization, and bulk PBMC replicates and cell subsets were isolated. To follow T-cell clones before and after both primary and booster YFV17D yellow fever vaccination, bulk TCR alpha and beta repertoires underwent longitudinal sequencing. Two healthy male donors, one aged 18 to 30 and one aged 30 to 40 years, made up the cohort.

Synthesis of TCR cDNA relied on 5'RACE template switching, a step that introduced a universal primer site along with unique molecular identifiers. Priming of cDNA synthesis was performed from both the TCR alpha and TCR beta constant segments. Two PCR steps were used to amplify libraries, with sample barcodes and sequencing adapters being added in the second step. Sequencing of libraries was done on Illumina HiSeq 2500 (2x100 bp) or NovaSeq (2x150 bp). As for the authors' bioinformatics: Demultiplexing of reads and collapsing into UMI consensus sequences were performed with MIGEC, and V(D)J alignment was carried out with MiXCR. Using edgeR on replicate PBMC samples, clonotypes were called vaccine-responding if FDR was below 0.01 and the log2 fold change was above 5 up to day 15. CD4 or CD8 identity was assigned to each bulk clonotype according to whether the clonotype was present at higher abundance in the sequenced CD4 repertoire or the sequenced CD8 repertoire. In TCRdb, the public reads were trimmed at Q25 with fastp and aligned with MiXCR, with productive beta chains retained. CDR3 protein duplicates are merged, each entry listing the most common genes and DNA. The V and J calls reflect TCRdb's pipeline rather than the authors' work. A total of around 160,000 distinct CDR3 sequences appear in this sample, more than 5.5% of them only once. Of the sample, 2.5% to 3% is held by the ten largest clones.

Study-wide findings and limitations: Because abundant contaminating clonotypes from the bulk population could be contained in FACS-sorted repertoires, computational filtering was required. Because the study included only two donors, the extent to which the findings can be generalized is limited. Most clones expanded after primary vaccination (around 96% of CD4 and roughly 91% of CD8) were re-detected after the booster, suggesting that broad memory maintenance occurred. A small fraction of clonotypes showed up in both the CD4 and CD8 compartments, probably as a result of convergent recombination. The secondary T-cell response was found to be weaker but faster than the primary response, with a peak reached on day 5 rather than on day 15.

The CDR3 holds 16 amino acids from the cysteine to the phenylalanine. Of all the DNA, just the CDR3 is kept, 48 bases in frame from base 1. Ends trimmed: V by 0 bases, J by 6 bases; bases unmatched to a gene: 11. The CDR1 and CDR2 encoded by the germline V gene (reference sequence) are DFQATT and SNEGSKA. This TCR was sampled from a man aged 18 to 29 who received the YFV17D yellow fever vaccine. The sample consisted of CD4+ T cells sorted from PBMCs, taken around 5 days after the first yellow fever vaccination. Recombination joined TRBV20-1 with TRBJ2-1; 7 bases in the junction line up with TRBD1. The sequence in DNA is TGCAGTGCTAGAGATCAAGGGACAGTTCGGCTCAATGAGCAGTTCTTC. It translates as CSARDQGTVRLNEQFF.